This record covers a single T cell receptor beta chain. Its antigen remains unknown. The data were taken from a study of T cells after yellow fever vaccination. MiXCR, run by TCRdb on the 5' RACE reads, gives a single entry per CDR3 protein. The sample holds nearly 350,000 distinct CDR3 sequences; 7% to 10% are singletons and the top ten take 15% to 20%. Findings and caveats of the study: Once the booster was given, most primary-vaccination clones reappeared, at approximately 97% for CD4 and more than 85% for CD8. One caveat is that FACS-sorted repertoires could contain abundant clonotypes contaminating from the bulk population.

CDR1 and CDR2 (germline): SEHNR, FQNEAQ (reference sequence). This CDR3 contains 15 residues. With 3 bases removed from V and 8 bases from J, the gap between germline ends came to 16 bases. The source was PBMCs, collected 35 to 50 days after the first yellow fever vaccination. The J gene is TRBJ2-2, the V gene TRBV7-9; unclear D gene. This sequence was found in a man aged 18 to 30 who received the YFV17D yellow fever vaccine. The CDR3 DNA follows: TGTGCCAGCAGCTTCAGGACCGGCCCGTCAGGGGAGCTGTTTTTT. Protein product: CASSFRTGPSGELFF.